One T cell receptor beta chain is described in this entry. Its antigen is still unknown. The data are from a study of cytotoxic CD8 clonotypes in ibrutinib-treated CLL. General study results and limits: Baseline values of clonality outstripped age-matched healthy donors and followed circulating CD8+ T-cell counts.

This CDR3 has 15 residues. V lost 5 bases and J lost 4; bases outside the gene matches: 5. From germline, CDR1 is SGHTA and CDR2 FQGNSA. Clones were read by immunoSEQ multiplex PCR, and TCRdb kept only the in-frame ones, dropping some. The table has 25,000 to 30,000 clones, 45% to 65% seen once. The sample was PBMCs, taken before ibrutinib treatment. This sequence was found in a human donor with chronic lymphocytic leukemia. The V gene is TRBV7-2, the J gene TRBJ2-7; 13 positions agree with TRBD2. CDR3 loop: CASSPQTSGGYEQYF. The CDR3 DNA sequence: TGTGCCAGCAGCCCCCAGACTAGCGGGGGGTACGAGCAGTACTTC. The whole variable domain, remainder taken from reference TRBV7-2 and TRBJ2-7, is GAGVSQSPSNKVTEKGKDVELRCDPISGHTALYWYRQSLGQGLEFLIYFQGNSAPDKSGLPSDRFSAERTGGSVSTLTIQRTQQEDSAVYLCASSPQTSGGYEQYFGPGTRLTVT.